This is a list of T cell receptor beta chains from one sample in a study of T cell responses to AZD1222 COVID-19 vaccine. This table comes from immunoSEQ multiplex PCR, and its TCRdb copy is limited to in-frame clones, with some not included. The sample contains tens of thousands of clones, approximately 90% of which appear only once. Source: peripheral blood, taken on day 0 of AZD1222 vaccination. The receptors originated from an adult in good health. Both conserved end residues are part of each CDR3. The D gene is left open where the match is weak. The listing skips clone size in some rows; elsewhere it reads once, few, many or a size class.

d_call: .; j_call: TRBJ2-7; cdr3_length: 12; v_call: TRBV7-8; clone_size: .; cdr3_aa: CASTSGDYEQYF; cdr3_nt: TGTGCCAGCACGTCAGGGGATTACGAGCAGTACTTC
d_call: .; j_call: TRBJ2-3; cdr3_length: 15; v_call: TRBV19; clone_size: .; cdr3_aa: CASSQSKKGADTQYF; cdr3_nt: TGTGCCAGTAGCCAATCAAAGAAAGGGGCAGATACGCAGTATTTT
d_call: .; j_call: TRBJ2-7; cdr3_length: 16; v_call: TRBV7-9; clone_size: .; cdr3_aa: CASSPREALISYEQYF; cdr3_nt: TGTGCCAGCAGCCCCCGAGAGGCTCTTATCTCCTACGAGCAGTACTTC
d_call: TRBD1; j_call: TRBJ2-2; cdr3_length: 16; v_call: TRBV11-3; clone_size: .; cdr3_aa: CASSTRTGMNTGELFF; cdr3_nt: TGTGCCAGCAGCACCCGGACAGGGATGAACACCGGGGAGCTGTTTTTT
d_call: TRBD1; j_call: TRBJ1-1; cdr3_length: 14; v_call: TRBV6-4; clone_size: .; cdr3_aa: CASSQDRGSTEAFF; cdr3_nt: TGTGCCAGCAGCCAGGACAGGGGTTCCACTGAAGCTTTCTTT
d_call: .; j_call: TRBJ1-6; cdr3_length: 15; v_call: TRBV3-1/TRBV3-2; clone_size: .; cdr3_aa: CASSQVQGLNSPLHF; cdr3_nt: TGTGCCAGCAGCCAAGTTCAGGGGCTCAATTCACCCCTCCACTTT
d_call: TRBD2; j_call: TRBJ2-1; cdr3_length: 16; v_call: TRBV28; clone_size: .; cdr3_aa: CASHDYGLAVNNEQFF; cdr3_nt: TGTGCCAGCCACGATTACGGACTAGCGGTTAACAATGAGCAGTTCTTC
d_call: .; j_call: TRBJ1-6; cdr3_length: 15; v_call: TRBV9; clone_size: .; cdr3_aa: CASSEAGSYVSPLHF; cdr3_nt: TGTGCCAGCAGCGAAGCGGGGAGCTATGTTTCACCCCTCCACTTT
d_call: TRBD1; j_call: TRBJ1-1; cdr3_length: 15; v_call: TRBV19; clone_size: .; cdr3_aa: CASSLPGGRNTEAFF; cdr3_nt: TGTGCCAGTAGTCTCCCAGGGGGCAGGAACACTGAAGCTTTCTTT
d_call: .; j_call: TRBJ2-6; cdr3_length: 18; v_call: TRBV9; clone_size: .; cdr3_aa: CASSVDHGSGVGANVLTF; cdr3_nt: TGTGCCAGCAGCGTAGATCATGGGTCAGGGGTTGGGGCCAACGTCCTGACTTTC
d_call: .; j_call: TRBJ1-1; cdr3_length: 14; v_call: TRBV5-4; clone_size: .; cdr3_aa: CASSLEAGHREAFF; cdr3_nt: TGTGCCAGCAGCTTGGAAGCAGGACACCGTGAAGCTTTCTTT
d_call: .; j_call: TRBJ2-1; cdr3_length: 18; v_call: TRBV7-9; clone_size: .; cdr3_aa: CASSLEYRGRSSYNEQFF; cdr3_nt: TGTGCCAGCAGCTTAGAGTATCGGGGAAGGAGCTCCTACAATGAGCAGTTCTTC
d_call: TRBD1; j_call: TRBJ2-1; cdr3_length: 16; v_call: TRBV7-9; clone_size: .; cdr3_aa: CASSPHRQGQNNEQFF; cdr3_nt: TGTGCCAGCAGCCCGCATAGACAGGGTCAAAACAATGAGCAGTTCTTC
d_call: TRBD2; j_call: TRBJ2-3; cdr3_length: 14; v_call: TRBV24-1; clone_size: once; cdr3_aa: CATSELTSADTQYF; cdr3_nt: TGTGCCACCAGTGAGCTGACTAGCGCAGATACGCAGTATTTT
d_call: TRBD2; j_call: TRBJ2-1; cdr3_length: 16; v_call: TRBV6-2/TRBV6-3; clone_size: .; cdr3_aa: CASSSGEAGTYNEQFF; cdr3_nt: TGTGCCAGCAGCTCCGGGGAAGCGGGGACCTACAATGAGCAGTTCTTC
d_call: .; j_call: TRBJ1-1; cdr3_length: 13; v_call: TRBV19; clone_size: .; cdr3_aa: CASSEGLGTEAFF; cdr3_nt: TGTGCCAGTAGCGAAGGGCTGGGCACTGAAGCTTTCTTT
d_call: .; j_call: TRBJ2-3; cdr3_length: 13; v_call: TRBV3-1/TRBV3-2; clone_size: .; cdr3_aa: CASSQNRADTQYF; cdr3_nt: TGTGCCAGCAGCCAGAATAGGGCAGATACGCAGTATTTT
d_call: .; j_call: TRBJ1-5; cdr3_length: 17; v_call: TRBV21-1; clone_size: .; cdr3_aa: CASKPGQGPLSNQPQHF; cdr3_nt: TGTGCCAGCAAACCGGGACAGGGACCTTTGAGCAATCAGCCCCAGCATTTT
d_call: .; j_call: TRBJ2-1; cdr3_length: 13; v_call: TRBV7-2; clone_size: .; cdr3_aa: CASSFGPNNEQFF; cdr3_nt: TGTGCCAGCAGCTTTGGGCCCAACAATGAGCAGTTCTTC
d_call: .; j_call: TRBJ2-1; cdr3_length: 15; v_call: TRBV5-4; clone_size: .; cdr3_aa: CASSLAGPGNNEQFF; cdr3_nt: TGTGCCAGCAGCTTGGCTGGGCCAGGGAACAATGAGCAGTTCTTC
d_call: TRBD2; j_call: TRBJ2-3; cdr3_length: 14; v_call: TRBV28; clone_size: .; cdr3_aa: CASRSGGAVDTQYF; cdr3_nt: TGTGCCAGCCGTAGCGGGGGGGCCGTAGATACGCAGTATTTT
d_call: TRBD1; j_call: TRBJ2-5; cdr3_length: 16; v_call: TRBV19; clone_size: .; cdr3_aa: CASSGGTGGFRETQYF; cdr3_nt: TGTGCCAGTAGTGGCGGGACAGGGGGCTTTAGAGAGACCCAGTACTTC
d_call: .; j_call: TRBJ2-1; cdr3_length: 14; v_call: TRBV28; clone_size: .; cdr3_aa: CASGKVTSWNEQFF; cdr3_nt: TGTGCCAGCGGTAAGGTTACTTCTTGGAATGAGCAGTTCTTC
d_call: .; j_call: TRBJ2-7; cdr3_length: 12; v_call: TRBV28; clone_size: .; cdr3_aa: CASRTGPYEQYF; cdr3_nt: TGTGCCAGCAGGACAGGACCCTACGAGCAGTACTTC
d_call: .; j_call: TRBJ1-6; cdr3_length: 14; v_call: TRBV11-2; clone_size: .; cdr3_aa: CASSLYMASSPLHF; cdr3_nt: TGTGCCAGCAGCTTATATATGGCCTCGAGTCCCCTCCACTTT
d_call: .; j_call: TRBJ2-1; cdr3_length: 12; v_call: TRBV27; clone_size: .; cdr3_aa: CASNSPLSEQFF; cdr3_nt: TGTGCCAGCAATTCCCCTCTGAGCGAGCAGTTCTTC
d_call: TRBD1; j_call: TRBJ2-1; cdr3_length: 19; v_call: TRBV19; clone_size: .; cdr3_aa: CASSTRTGSGLSSYNEQFF; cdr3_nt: TGTGCCAGTAGTACTCGGACAGGTTCGGGGCTCAGCTCCTACAATGAGCAGTTCTTC
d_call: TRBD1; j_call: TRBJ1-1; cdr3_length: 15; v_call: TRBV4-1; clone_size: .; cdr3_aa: CASSPPDRENTEAFF; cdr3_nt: TGCGCCAGCAGCCCTCCGGACAGGGAGAACACTGAAGCTTTCTTT
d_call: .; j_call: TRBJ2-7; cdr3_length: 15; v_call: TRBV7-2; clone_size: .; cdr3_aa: CASSPEPGQSYEQYF; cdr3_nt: TGTGCCAGCAGCCCAGAGCCGGGACAATCCTACGAGCAGTACTTC
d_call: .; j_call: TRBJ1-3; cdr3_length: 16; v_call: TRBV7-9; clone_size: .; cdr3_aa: CASSELAGLSGNTIYF; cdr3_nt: TGTGCCAGCAGCGAACTCGCGGGATTATCTGGAAACACCATATATTTT
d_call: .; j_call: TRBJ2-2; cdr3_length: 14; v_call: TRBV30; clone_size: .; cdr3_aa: CAWSVGPGTGELFF; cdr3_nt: TGTGCCTGGAGTGTGGGGCCGGGCACCGGGGAGCTGTTTTTT
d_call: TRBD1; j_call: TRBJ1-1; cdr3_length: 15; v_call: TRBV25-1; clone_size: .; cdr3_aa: CASSLRTGRNTEAFF; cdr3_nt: TGTGCCAGCAGTTTACGGACAGGCCGTAACACTGAAGCTTTCTTT
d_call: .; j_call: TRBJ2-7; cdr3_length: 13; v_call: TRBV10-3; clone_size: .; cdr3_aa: CAISETATYEQYF; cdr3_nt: TGTGCCATCAGTGAGACAGCTACCTACGAGCAGTACTTC
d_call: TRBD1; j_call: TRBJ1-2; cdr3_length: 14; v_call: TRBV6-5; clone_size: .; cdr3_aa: CASSSRQGSDGYTF; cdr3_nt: TGTGCCAGCAGTTCCAGACAGGGGAGCGATGGCTACACCTTC
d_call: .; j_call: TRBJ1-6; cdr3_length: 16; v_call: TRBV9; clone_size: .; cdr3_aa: CASSVDPIPNNSPLHF; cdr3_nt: TGTGCCAGCAGCGTAGACCCAATACCCAACAATTCACCCCTCCACTTT
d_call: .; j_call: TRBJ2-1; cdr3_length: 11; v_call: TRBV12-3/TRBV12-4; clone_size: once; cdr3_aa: CASRYGGLLFF; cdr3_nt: TGTGCCAGCAGGTATGGGGGGCTTCTGTTCTTC